This section outlines one T cell receptor beta chain sequence together with its context. Its antigen is unknown. One junction end does not reproduce the germline sequence, and a read error may be involved. Germline V CDR1 and CDR2: MNHEY, SVGAGI. The CDR3 totals 15 residues. Through a sample-barcoded 5' primer and a J-beta primer mix, a second PCR was run for 7 to 11 cycles. Each CDR3 protein is one row after TCRdb ran MiXCR on the 5' RACE reads. The data show about 1.8 million distinct CDR3 sequences, around 48% seen once. The sample originates from a study of blood T cells in healthy people across ages. Study outcomes and limitations: Any changes in expanded clonotypes were possibly confounded, as donor CMV status remained unknown.

This clonotype was sampled from a woman in her 40s in good health. Sequencing was performed on blood. V usage is TRBV6-5 and J usage is TRBJ2-1, with 8 bases identical to TRBD1. CDR3 region: CTSSHPDRVPNEQFF. The DNA of the CDR3 is TGTACCAGCAGTCACCCGGACAGGGTCCCCAATGAGCAGTTCTTC.